This T cell receptor (beta chain) was identified in a study of T-cell memory formation after mild COVID-19. TCRdb passed the 5' RACE reads through MiXCR, listing each CDR3 protein once. The table includes about 390,000 distinct CDR3 sequences, approximately 16% detected once. Germline assignment: CDR1 LGHNA and CDR2 YSLEER. The CDR3 totals 15 residues. V gave up 4 bases and J gave up 5 bases, with 12 bases separating them. Input material: PBMCs or a T cell subset sorted from them (not recorded which). J is TRBJ1-6 and V is TRBV4-3; possibly TRBD1 for D (5 bases). The sequence was collected from a man aged 18-30 years who had mild COVID-19 (a few samples of this study predate the infection). Cell type and time point are not known. The CDR3 here is CASSLVTTDNSPLHF. The CDR3 region has the DNA TGCGCCAGCAGCCTAGTTACGACAGATAATTCACCCCTCCACTTT.